This T cell receptor beta chain is from a study of T cell responses to AZD1222 COVID-19 vaccine. Study-level findings and limits: The CD4 TCRs associated with vaccination extended across spike and predominated at 160-218 and 743-854. Donors were mostly white British, more females; clonal diversity possibly underestimated. Of spike-specific TCRs, nearly half reportedly target regions left unmutated in variants.

Only in-frame clones appear in the TCRdb table, and some are missing; sequencing was by immunoSEQ multiplex PCR. The data show about 140,000 clones, with approximately 90% seen just once and 4% held by the top ten. Germline CDR1 is MGHRA and CDR2 is YSYEKL. The length of the CDR3 is 13 residues. V shed 1 base and J shed 4 bases, with 5 bases lying between them. About this clone itself: Its specificity is not known.

J is TRBJ1-5 and V is TRBV4-1; no definite D call. This TCR came from an adult who received the AZD1222 COVID-19 vaccine. The input for sequencing was peripheral blood, taken 28 days after the second AZD1222 dose. The CDR3 here is CASSQGGNQPQHF. DNA for the CDR3: TGCGCCAGCAGCCAAGGGGGTAATCAGCCCCAGCATTTT.